Listed below are T cell receptor beta chains from one sample, sequenced in a study of T cells in Graves' hyperthyroidism and ophthalmopathy. TCRdb processed the multiplex PCR reads anew with MiXCR; each CDR3 protein has one entry. The table shows more than 350,000 distinct CDR3 sequences, with 13% to 15% occurring only once. Sequencing used blood. The source is a woman aged 55-69 years with Graves' ophthalmopathy. Both conserved end residues are part of each CDR3. Fields, in order: clone size, D gene, J gene, V gene, CDR3 protein, CDR3 DNA. The D gene is left open where the match is weak. Rows give clone size only sometimes, using once, few, many, or a class for an expanded clone.

>.|TRBD2|TRBJ2-5|TRBV3-1
CASGGRGGETQYF
TGTGCCAGCGGCGGGAGGGGTGGAGAGACCCAGTACTTC
>many|.|TRBJ1-1|TRBV3-1
CASSHAEGQSEAFF
TGTGCCAGCAGCCATGCCGAAGGACAATCTGAAGCTTTCTTT
>few|.|TRBJ2-7|TRBV27
CASSSSNRPYEQYF
TGTGCCAGCAGCTCATCTAACAGGCCCTACGAGCAGTACTTC
>few|.|TRBJ2-2|TRBV3-1
CASSYQLGGELFF
TGTGCCAGCAGCTACCAGTTAGGGGGGGAGCTGTTTTTT
>many|.|TRBJ1-1|TRBV28
CASSFSVGTEAFF
TGTGCCAGCAGTTTCTCCGTGGGCACTGAAGCTTTCTTT
>many|TRBD2|TRBJ2-1|TRBV20-1
CSATEREGPYNEQFF
TGCAGTGCTACCGAGCGGGAGGGCCCTTACAATGAGCAGTTCTTC
>few|.|TRBJ1-1|TRBV12-5
CASGQDIPGTEAFF
TGTGCTAGTGGCCAGGACATCCCGGGGACTGAAGCTTTCTTT
>.|TRBD2|TRBJ2-3|TRBV29-1
CSAKGGLAGEFSSTDTQYF
TGCAGCGCGAAGGGCGGGCTAGCGGGAGAGTTCTCTAGCACAGATACGCAGTATTTT
>many|.|TRBJ2-7|TRBV7-9
CASSLWLTGEQYF
TGTGCCAGCAGCTTATGGCTGACGGGGGAGCAGTACTTC
>many|.|TRBJ1-1|TRBV12-3/TRBV12-4
CASSLGRFSPYTEAFF
TGTGCCAGCAGTCTGGGGAGGTTTAGCCCGTACACTGAAGCTTTCTTT
>few|.|TRBJ1-1|TRBV5-1
CASSPQLRGNTEAFF
TGCGCCAGCAGCCCACAGCTAAGGGGAAACACTGAAGCTTTCTTT
>few|TRBD2|TRBJ2-3|TRBV20-1
CSARVSGRAGADTQYF
TGCAGTGCTAGAGTTAGCGGGAGGGCGGGAGCAGATACGCAGTATTTT
>.|.|TRBJ1-1|TRBV13
CASELLGTEAFF
TGTGCCAGCGAACTACTGGGCACTGAAGCTTTCTTT
>.|TRBD2|TRBJ2-7|TRBV13
CASSSKRASGSSYEQYF
TGTGCCAGCAGCTCGAAGAGGGCTAGCGGGAGCTCCTACGAGCAGTACTTC
>many|TRBD2|TRBJ2-1|TRBV20-1
CSAKTLAGVNEQFF
TGCAGTGCCAAGACACTAGCGGGAGTAAATGAGCAGTTCTTC
>many|TRBD1|TRBJ1-4|TRBV11-1
CASSSPGTGDEKLFF
TGTGCCAGCAGCTCTCCCGGGACAGGGGATGAAAAACTGTTTTTT